These 30 T cell receptor beta chains were sequenced from one sample in a study of regulatory T cells in long-lasting Graves disease. With iRepertoire HTBI primers and Arm-PCR of CDR3 regions, TCR beta libraries were built. MiXCR, applied by TCRdb to the multiplex PCR reads, yields one record per CDR3 protein. The sample yields hundreds of thousands of distinct CDR3 sequences, approximately 13% seen once. Sample time point: newly diagnosed GD, antithyroid drugs for less than 3 months. RNA from PBMCs was the source of the TCR library. These records were also assigned to another study, of T cells in Graves' hyperthyroidism and ophthalmopathy.

The sample consisted of peripheral blood mononuclear cells (PBMCs), taken at new diagnosis, from a patient treated with antithyroid drugs. Source of these receptors: a man aged 30 to 45 with Graves disease.

This clonotype was seen at least ten times. The V and J genes are TRBV7-6 and TRBJ1-1, with D unresolved. Germline V gene sequence: CDR1 SGHVS, CDR2 FNYEAQ. The CDR3 runs to 15 residues. V was clipped by 1 base and J by 1 base, with 10 bases between them. CDR3 nucleotide sequence: TGTGCCAGCAGCTTAGAGGGAGCGTGGAACACTGAAGCTTTCTTT. It translates to CASSLEGAWNTEAFF.

This clonotype was seen many times. The rearrangement uses TRBV5-6 and TRBJ2-7, with TRBD1 matching 7 bases. The CDR3 sequence is 13 residues long. The germline gives CDR1 SGHDT, CDR2 YYEEEE. V trimming: 7 bases; J trimming: 3 bases; junction bases outside the gene matches: 7. The CDR3 loop is CASGRDSFYEQYF. Written as DNA, the CDR3 is TGTGCCAGCGGCCGGGACAGCTTCTACGAGCAGTACTTC.

The CDR3 DNA reads TGTGCCAGCAGCCGTATAACAGGGGGCGAGGAGACCCAGTACTTC. It yields the protein CASSRITGGEETQYF. The chain carries TRBV4-2 and TRBJ2-5; 9 bases match TRBD1. The CDR3 has 15 amino acids. With V trimmed by 4 bases and J by 5 bases, 8 bases remained unmatched. CDR1 LGHNA and CDR2 YNFKEQ come from the germline V gene.

The chain joins TRBV28 to TRBJ2-7; TRBD2 agrees at 9 bases. CDR3 length equals 17 residues. The germline gives CDR1 MDHEN, CDR2 SYDVKM. After removal of 5 bases from V and 0 bases from J, the junction contained 11 bases not matched to a gene. CDR3 amino acids: CASSVPGLAASSYEQYF. For the CDR3, the DNA is TGTGCCAGCAGTGTCCCGGGACTAGCAGCAAGCTCCTACGAGCAGTACTTC.

In this sample, this clonotype turned up many times. The chain links TRBV12-5 to TRBJ2-5; D gene ambiguous. The CDR3 length is 12 residues. From germline, CDR1 is LGHNT and CDR2 FRNRAP. With 3 bases removed from V and 4 bases from J, the gap between germline ends came to 6 bases. CDR3 sequence reads: CASGLTSETQYF. The CDR3 nucleotides read TGTGCTAGTGGTTTAACTTCAGAGACCCAGTACTTC.

This clonotype was seen many times. This chain links TRBV10-2 with TRBJ2-7; 9 bases are shared with TRBD2. V trimming: 4 bases; J trimming: 5 bases; junction bases outside the gene matches: 6. This CDR3 region has 14 residues. CDR1 is WSHSY and CDR2 is SAAADI in the germline V gene. CDR3 amino acids: CASSAASGKHEQYF. DNA of the CDR3: TGCGCCAGCAGTGCGGCTAGCGGGAAGCACGAGCAGTACTTC.

Turning to this clonotype: A much more abundant neighbour one base away suggests this may be a read error. This CDR3 is CASSYQGRGNNEQYF. The CDR3 DNA reads as TGTGCCAGCAGTTACCAGGGAAGGGGAAACAATGAGCAGTACTTC. This chain uses TRBV6-5 with TRBJ2-7, with TRBD1 as a possible D gene (5 bases). The V end lost 2 bases, the J end lost 7 bases, and 18 bases lay between the germline ends. CDR1 and CDR2 (germline): MNHEY, SVGAGI. The CDR3 spans 15 residues.

This clonotype was detected many times. This chain connects TRBV2 to TRBJ2-7; 10 positions agree with TRBD2. J was trimmed by 0 bases and V by 6 bases; bases with no gene match: 2. The CDR3 consists of 14 residues. CDR1 is SNHLY, CDR2 FYNNEI, per germline. CDR3 loop: CASRLAGSSYEQYF. CDR3 bases: TGTGCCAGCAGACTAGCGGGGAGCTCCTACGAGCAGTACTTC. Based on the CDR3 plus reference TRBV2 and TRBJ2-7, the full variable domain is EPEVTQTPSHQVTQMGQEVILRCVPISNHLYFYWYRQILGQKVEFLVSFYNNEISEKSEIFDDQFSVERPDGSNFTLKIRSTKLEDSAMYFCASRLAGSSYEQYFGPGTRLTVT.

Note on this clonotype: This may arise from a read error, as a much more abundant clone is one base away. The chain carries TRBV10-3 and TRBJ2-1; weak D call: TRBD2 (6 bases). There are 14 residues in the CDR3. Germline loops: CDR1 ENHRY, CDR2 SYGVKD. V lost 3 bases and J 8 bases, leaving 14 bases between the germline ends. CDR3 protein: CAISDSRSGHEQFF. CDR3 bases: TGTGCCATCAGTGACAGCAGGAGCGGGCATGAGCAGTTCTTC.

The V gene is TRBV5-1, the J gene TRBJ2-2; D uncertain. Deletions cut 6 bases from V and 3 bases from J, with 6 bases between. This CDR3 is built from 12 residues. The V gene's germline CDR1 is SGHRS and CDR2 YFSETQ. The CDR3 DNA is TGCGCCAGCAATGGATACACCGGGGAGCTGTTTTTT. This codes for CASNGYTGELFF.

This clonotype occurred a few times. This chain uses TRBV4-2 with TRBJ2-1, with TRBD2 matching over 10 bases. Trimming removed 4 bases from V and 5 bases from J; junction bases left unmatched: 8. The CDR3 is made up of 16 amino acids. Germline V gene lookup returns CDR1 LGHNA and CDR2 YNFKEQ. CDR3 nucleotides: TGTGCCAGCAGCCGCTACACCGGGACTAGCGACAATGAGCAGTTCTTC. This gives the protein CASSRYTGTSDNEQFF.

V is TRBV2 and J is TRBJ2-2, with D possibly being TRBD1 or TRBD2 (6 bases each). Trimming took 3 bases from V and 4 from J, leaving 18 bases between them. Germline CDR1 reads SNHLY; CDR2 reads FYNNEI. The length of the CDR3 is 17 residues. The CDR3 spells CASSERSWGAGTGELFF. The DNA for the CDR3 is TGTGCCAGCAGTGAGAGGAGTTGGGGGGCGGGCACCGGGGAGCTGTTTTTT.

This clonotype was detected a few times. V gene TRBV5-5 combines with J gene TRBJ2-2; 7 bases align to TRBD1. The germline CDR1 and CDR2 sequences are SGHKS and YYEKEE (reference sequence). The CDR3 totals 18 residues. J lost 6 bases, V lost 2 bases, and 16 bases had no gene match. The CDR3 loop is CASSFTVYRTGSAGELFF. CDR3 DNA: TGTGCCAGCAGCTTTACGGTCTATCGGACAGGCTCCGCCGGGGAGCTGTTTTTT.

This clonotype came up many times. The chain employs TRBV7-2 and TRBJ2-1; D is possibly TRBD2 (6 bases). Looked up from germline, CDR1 is SGHTA and CDR2 is FQGNSA. The CDR3 runs to 13 residues. Deletions cut 5 bases from V and 4 bases from J, with 9 bases between. Here the CDR3 DNA reads TGTGCCAGCAGCAGGGACTTTTACAATGAGCAGTTCTTC. This gives the protein CASSRDFYNEQFF.

Remarks on this clonotype: A far larger clone differs by one base, so this is likely a read error. This sequence joins TRBV2 and TRBJ2-1, with a weak D call TRBD2 (5 bases). Germline V gene data show CDR1 as SNHLY and CDR2 as FYNNEI. CDR3 length: 13 amino acids. V was trimmed by 4 bases and J by 10 bases, leaving 14 bases between them. DNA for the CDR3: TGTGCCAGCAGTGCGAGGGTCTCCTACGAGCAGTTCTTC. Residues: CASSARVSYEQFF.

This clonotype was observed at least ten times. The chain is built from TRBV20-1 and TRBJ2-4, with 14 bases lining up with TRBD2. V trimming: 3 bases; J trimming: 5 bases; junction bases outside the gene matches: 3. CDR1 is DFQATT and CDR2 is SNEGSKA in the germline V gene (reference sequence). This CDR3 region has 15 residues. The CDR3: CSASPTSGRENIQYF. DNA for the CDR3: TGCAGTGCTAGCCCGACTAGCGGGAGGGAAAACATTCAGTACTTC.

This clonotype was recorded at least ten times. This chain joins TRBV7-8 and TRBJ2-4; D not certain. V lost 4 bases and J lost 0, with 7 bases in between. This CDR3 comprises 14 residues. Germline V gene sequence: CDR1 SGHVS, CDR2 FQNEAQ. The CDR3 sequence is CASSSIGAKNIQYF. The CDR3 DNA reads TGTGCCAGCAGCTCCATCGGAGCCAAAAACATTCAGTACTTC.

This clonotype has a handful of counts. The chain is built from TRBV24-1 and TRBJ2-1, with 7 bases aligning to TRBD2. V was pared by 8 bases and J by 7 bases, with 1 base of the junction left unmatched. Germline V gene lookup returns CDR1 KGHDR and CDR2 SFDVKD. This CDR3 spans 11 amino acids. The CDR3 DNA follows: TGTGCCACCAAAGCGGGGAATGAGCAGTTCTTC. This codes for CATKAGNEQFF.

This clonotype occurred a few times. The chain employs TRBV29-1 and TRBJ1-4; the match to TRBD1 covers 10 bases. V was clipped by 0 bases and J by 6 bases; unmatched bases: 4. In germline, CDR1 is SQVTM, CDR2 ANQGSEA. There are 15 residues in the CDR3. CDR3 in amino acids: CSVEDRGTGDEKLFF. The CDR3, as DNA: TGCAGCGTTGAAGACCGAGGGACAGGGGATGAAAAACTGTTTTTT.

Turning to this clonotype: A much larger clone lies a single base off, so this may be a read error. The V call is TRBV12-3 or TRBV12-4, the J call TRBJ1-2, with D perhaps matching TRBD1 (6 bases). The CDR3 runs to 12 residues. Trimming left V 8 bases short and J 7 bases short, with 14 bases between. The DNA of the CDR3 is TGTGCCAGCGGTCCACTGACAGGTGGCTACACCTTC. It codes for CASGPLTGGYTF.

The sample holds many counts of this clonotype. The chain joins TRBV7-7 to TRBJ2-3; 9 nucleotides line up with TRBD2. Losses at the gene ends were 5 bases for V and 4 bases for J; bases not matched to a gene: 7. The germline gives CDR1 SSHAT, CDR2 FNYEAQ (reference sequence). This CDR3 comprises 15 residues. CDR3: CASSLGTSRADTQYF. The CDR3 DNA reads as TGTGCCAGCAGCCTAGGGACTAGCCGGGCAGATACGCAGTATTTT.

This chain uses TRBV4-1 with TRBJ1-5; D ambiguous. Germline V gives CDR1 MGHRA, CDR2 YSYEKL. The CDR3 is made up of 15 amino acids. V was cut by 1 base and J by 3 bases, with 10 bases left in between. In DNA form, the CDR3 reads TGCGCCAGCAGCCAAGGGCAGGAAGACAATCAGCCCCAGCATTTT. It encodes CASSQGQEDNQPQHF.

There are a few counts of this clonotype. CDR3 sequence (DNA): TGTGCCAGCAGTGATTGGAGTGGGTATGGCTACACCTTC. Translating it yields CASSDWSGYGYTF. The chain has TRBV2 and TRBJ1-2; D ambiguous. V lost 3 bases and J 5 bases, leaving 10 bases between the germline ends. The CDR3 consists of 13 residues. Germline assignment: CDR1 SNHLY and CDR2 FYNNEI. The complete variable domain, with remaining parts taken from reference TRBV2 and TRBJ1-2, reads EPEVTQTPSHQVTQMGQEVILRCVPISNHLYFYWYRQILGQKVEFLVSFYNNEISEKSEIFDDQFSVERPDGSNFTLKIRSTKLEDSAMYFCASSDWSGYGYTFGSGTRLTVV.

This clonotype was counted many times. The chain links TRBV20-1 to TRBJ2-4; no clear D gene. The CDR3 is 15 residues long. Germline V gene lookup returns CDR1 DFQATT and CDR2 SNEGSKA (reference sequence). The V end was cut by 4 bases, the J end by 0 bases, with 13 bases between. The CDR3 sequence: CSAKGQWLAKNIQYF. In DNA form, the CDR3 reads TGCAGTGCTAAGGGTCAGTGGCTAGCCAAAAACATTCAGTACTTC.

Ten or more counts support this clonotype. The V and J genes are TRBV6-2 or TRBV6-3 and TRBJ2-4, with a weak D call TRBD1 (5 bases). Germline V gene sequence: CDR1 MNHEY, CDR2 SVGEGT. V was clipped by 6 bases and J by 0 bases, with 18 bases between them. This CDR3 has 17 residues. CDR3: CASSEAMGRIAKNIQYF. The DNA of the CDR3 is TGTGCCAGCAGCGAGGCGATGGGGCGTATAGCCAAAAACATTCAGTACTTC.

In this sample, this clonotype turned up many times. The chain's CDR3 is CASSLKGAGGMYEQYF. The CDR3, as DNA: TGTGCCAGCAGTTTAAAGGGAGCGGGAGGGATGTACGAGCAGTACTTC. The genes are TRBV27 and TRBJ2-7, with TRBD2 identical over 10 bases. This CDR3 contains 16 residues. CDR1 is MNHEY and CDR2 is SMNVEV in the germline V gene (reference sequence). Trimming took 2 bases from V and 4 from J; bases not matched to a gene: 8.

This clonotype occurred a few times. This CDR3 is CASRALSSYNEQFF. The CDR3 DNA follows: TGTGCCAGCAGGGCGCTTAGCTCCTACAATGAGCAGTTCTTC. The chain combines TRBV27 with TRBJ2-1; D not certain. Germline CDR1 is MNHEY and CDR2 is SMNVEV (reference sequence). Trimming shortened V by 6 bases and J by 0 bases, and 9 bases separated the two germline ends. This CDR3 spans 14 amino acids.

This clonotype was seen many times. This CDR3 reads CASSFQSDGETQYF. The CDR3 DNA reads TGCGCCAGCAGCTTTCAGTCCGACGGGGAGACCCAGTACTTC. The gene calls are TRBV5-1 and TRBJ2-5, with D uncertain. The germline gives CDR1 SGHRS, CDR2 YFSETQ. V was cut by 2 bases and J by 5 bases, with 13 bases left in between. This CDR3 has 14 residues. The whole variable domain, remainder taken from reference TRBV5-1 and TRBJ2-5, is KAGVTQTPRYLIKTRGQQVTLSCSPISGHRSVSWYQQTPGQGLQFLFEYFSETQRNKGNFPGRFSGRQFSNSRSEMNVSTLELGDSALYLCASSFQSDGETQYFGPGTRLLVL.

This clonotype was seen repeatedly, ten times or more. This chain links TRBV12-3 or TRBV12-4 with TRBJ2-1; TRBD1 might be the D (6 bases). The CDR3 totals 18 residues. Trimming cost V 6 bases and J 1 base, with 22 bases left between them. CDR3 residues: CASSPVSQTGISYNEQFF. For the CDR3, the DNA is TGTGCCAGCAGCCCCGTCTCCCAAACAGGGATTTCCTACAATGAGCAGTTCTTC.

The V and J genes are TRBV20-1 and TRBJ2-1, with D perhaps matching TRBD1 (6 bases). The CDR3 spans 14 residues. Per the germline V gene, CDR1 is DFQATT and CDR2 is SNEGSKA (reference sequence). V gave up 3 bases and J gave up 10 bases, with 19 bases separating them. The CDR3 DNA sequence: TGCAGTGCTAGTGTCTGGGCAGGGGCGGCCGAGCAGTTCTTC. This translates into CSASVWAGAAEQFF.